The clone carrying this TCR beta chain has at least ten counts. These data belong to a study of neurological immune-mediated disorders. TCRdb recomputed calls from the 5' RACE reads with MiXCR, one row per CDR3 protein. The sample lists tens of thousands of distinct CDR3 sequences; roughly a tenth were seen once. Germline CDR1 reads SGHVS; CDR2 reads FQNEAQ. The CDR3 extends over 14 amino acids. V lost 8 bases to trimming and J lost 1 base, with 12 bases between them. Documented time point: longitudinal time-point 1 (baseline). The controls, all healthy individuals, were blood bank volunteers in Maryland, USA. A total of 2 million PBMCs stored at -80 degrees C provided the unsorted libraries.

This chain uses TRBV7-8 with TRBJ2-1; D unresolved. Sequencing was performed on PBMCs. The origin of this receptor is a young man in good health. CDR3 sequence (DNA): TGTGCCAGCGTGGGCGTCAGGTCCTACAATGAGCAGTTCTTC. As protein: CASVGVRSYNEQFF.